These T cell receptor beta chains were read from a single sample in a study of neurological immune-mediated disorders. TCRdb re-analysed the 5' RACE reads in MiXCR, keeping a single row per CDR3 protein. Altogether just over 30,000 distinct CDR3 sequences are present, approximately 4% being singletons, with the ten largest covering around 27%. The sequencing sample was made of CD4+ T cells from blood. These receptor sequences come from a woman aged 40-49 years in good health. Both conserved end residues are part of each CDR3. D genes are given only for firm matches. Expanded clones get a size class; other rows say once, few or many, or leave the size out.

>TRBV7-2|TRBJ2-7|many|.
TGTGCCAGCAGCTCCTCCTGGACAGTCTACGAGCAGTACTTC
CASSSSWTVYEQYF
>TRBV20-1|TRBJ2-7|many|TRBD2
TGCAGTGCTCAAGAGGGAGGGTATGGCTACGAGCAGTACTTC
CSAQEGGYGYEQYF
>TRBV20-1|TRBJ1-5|medium-sized|.
TGCAGTGCTTCCAAGGGCAGCAATCAGCCCCAGCATTTT
CSASKGSNQPQHF
>TRBV5-1|TRBJ1-2|many|.
TGCGCCAGCAGCTTGGTCACAGGGAACTATGGCTACACCTTC
CASSLVTGNYGYTF
>TRBV18|TRBJ2-3|many|.
TGTGCCAGCTCACCGAGAGTTGCAGATACGCAGTATTTT
CASSPRVADTQYF
>TRBV20-1|TRBJ1-1|many|.
TGCAGTGCCTTTAACAGAGACACTGAAGCTTTCTTT
CSAFNRDTEAFF
>TRBV27|TRBJ2-4|once|TRBD2
TGTGCCAGCAGCCGGGGGGGTCCAGCCAAAAACATTCAGTACTTC
CASSRGGPAKNIQYF
>TRBV20-1|TRBJ1-5|many|TRBD1
TGCAGTGCTAGAGAAAGGTACAGGGGGCTCCGGAGCAATCAGCCCCAGCATTTT
CSARERYRGLRSNQPQHF
>TRBV20-1|TRBJ2-5|many|.
TGCAGTGCTAGAGAAGGTAGCGGCAGAGGAGAGACCCAGTACTTC
CSAREGSGRGETQYF
>TRBV7-2|TRBJ2-1|many|.
TGTGCCAGCAGCCCTGAGGGATCAGTGAGGGATGAGCAGTTCTTC
CASSPEGSVRDEQFF
>TRBV3-1|TRBJ2-7|many|TRBD1
TGTGCCAGCAGCCCGACAGGGGGGTACGAGCAGTACTTC
CASSPTGGYEQYF
>TRBV5-1|TRBJ2-5|many|.
TGCGCCAGCAGCTTGGGTCCGGGGGTATCCGAGACCCAGTACTTC
CASSLGPGVSETQYF
>TRBV19|TRBJ2-6|many|.
TGTGCCAGTACGTTCGGGAAGAGCTCTGGGGCCAACGTCCTGACTTTC
CASTFGKSSGANVLTF
>TRBV20-1|TRBJ2-7|many|TRBD2
TGCAGTGCTAGACTAGCGGGAGCCAACGAGCAGTACTTC
CSARLAGANEQYF
>TRBV5-1|TRBJ2-5|many|.
TGCGCCAGCAGCTTGGGTCCAGAAGAGACCCAGTACTTC
CASSLGPEETQYF
>TRBV20-1|TRBJ2-5|many|.
TGCAGTGCCACAAACTCAGGGGTGAAGACCCAGTACTTC
CSATNSGVKTQYF
>TRBV7-9|TRBJ2-4|many|.
TGTGCCAGCAGCGCCGGAAACATTCAGTACTTC
CASSAGNIQYF
>TRBV12-3/TRBV12-4|TRBJ2-2|many|TRBD2
TGTGCCAGCAGTTCGGGACTAGCGGGTTACACCGGGGAGCTGTTTTTT
CASSSGLAGYTGELFF
>TRBV20-1|TRBJ2-3|many|.
TGCAGTGCTAAGGGGCGCAAAGAAACAGATACGCAGTATTTT
CSAKGRKETDTQYF
>TRBV20-1|TRBJ1-5|many|.
TGCAGTGCCCTAAGAAGCAATCAGCCCCAGCATTTT
CSALRSNQPQHF
>TRBV5-1|TRBJ2-1|many|TRBD2
TGCGCCAGCAAAGGCGGGGGTTCATACAATGAGCAGTTCTTC
CASKGGGSYNEQFF
>TRBV6-2/TRBV6-3|TRBJ2-2|medium-sized|.
TGTGCCAGCAAACCGGCTGGCGCCGGGGAGCTGTTTTTT
CASKPAGAGELFF
>TRBV28|TRBJ2-1|many|TRBD1
TGTGCCAGCAGTTTAAGGGACAGTCTCTTACCTTTCTTC
CASSLRDSLLPFF
>TRBV12-3/TRBV12-4|TRBJ1-5|many|TRBD1
TGTGCCAGCAGGGATACAGGGGGCGTGGGGCCCCAGCATTTT
CASRDTGGVGPQHF
>TRBV5-1|TRBJ1-2|many|.
TGCGCCAGCAGCAAATCGGAAGCTAACTATGGCTACACCTTC
CASSKSEANYGYTF
>TRBV30|TRBJ2-1|many|TRBD2
TGTGCCTGGGACGGGACTAGCGATTACAATGAGCAGTTCTTC
CAWDGTSDYNEQFF
>TRBV5-5|TRBJ1-2|many|.
TGTGCCAGCAGCTTGGAAACCCGGGGTGTCGGGGGGCACTATGGCTACACCTTC
CASSLETRGVGGHYGYTF
>TRBV5-5|TRBJ1-5|many|.
TGTGCCAGCAGCTTGGCCACAAATCAGCCCCAGCATTTT
CASSLATNQPQHF
>TRBV6-1|TRBJ2-1|many|TRBD1
TGTGCCAGCAGTACACAGGGGGCCGGAGAGCAGTTCTTC
CASSTQGAGEQFF
>TRBV4-1|TRBJ1-4|many|.
TGCGCCAGCAGCCCTACAGGTCCCCTTAATGAAAAACTGTTTTTT
CASSPTGPLNEKLFF
>TRBV28|TRBJ1-1|many|TRBD1
TGTGCCAGCAGTTCACCCGGGACAGGGGGTGGTGAGTCCGCTTTCTTT
CASSSPGTGGGESAFF
>TRBV18|TRBJ2-5|many|TRBD1
TGTGCCAGCTCACCACGGACAGGGTTCGGGACCCAGTACTTC
CASSPRTGFGTQYF
>TRBV10-2|TRBJ2-5|many|TRBD2
TGCGCCAGCAGTGAGCCCTATACCCCGGGACTAGCAAAAGAGACCCAGTACTTC
CASSEPYTPGLAKETQYF
>TRBV20-1|TRBJ2-4|many|.
TGCAGTGCTAAACGAGGGAAAGCCAAAAACATTCAGTACTTC
CSAKRGKAKNIQYF
>TRBV5-1|TRBJ2-7|many|.
TGCGCCAGCAGCTTGGGGGTCCACGAGCAGTACTTC
CASSLGVHEQYF
>TRBV5-8|TRBJ2-3|many|.
TGTGCCAGCAAACTAGGGTTTAGCACAGATACGCAGTATTTT
CASKLGFSTDTQYF
>TRBV20-1|TRBJ2-3|.|TRBD2
TGCAGTGCTAGTTTAGCGGGGGGAACAGATACGCAGTATTTT
CSASLAGGTDTQYF
>TRBV29-1|TRBJ1-2|many|.
TGCAGCGTTGAAGCAGGGGCGGGAGGCTACACCTTC
CSVEAGAGGYTF
>TRBV9|TRBJ2-1|many|TRBD1
TGTGCCAGCAGCGCGCGGACAGGGGGCTCCTACAATGAGCAGTTCTTC
CASSARTGGSYNEQFF
>TRBV11-2|TRBJ2-1|many|.
TGTGCCAGCAGCATCGGGCGCTCCTACAATGAGCAGTTCTTC
CASSIGRSYNEQFF
>TRBV20-1|TRBJ1-1|many|.
TGTCTGACGGGACTTAAAGCTTTCTTT
CLTGLKAFF
>TRBV18|TRBJ1-1|many|TRBD1
TGTGCCAGCTCACGAGAAACCGGGACAGCTGAAGCTTTCTTT
CASSRETGTAEAFF
>TRBV14|TRBJ1-1|many|TRBD1
TGTGCCAGCAGCCGTACCGGGACAGGGGTCGGCGGCACTGAAGCTTTCTTT
CASSRTGTGVGGTEAFF
>TRBV7-2|TRBJ2-7|many|.
TGTGCCAGCAGCTCCCCCCCCGGAGGGATCCCACGAGGCGAGCAGTACTTC
CASSSPPGGIPRGEQYF
>TRBV6-5|TRBJ1-3|many|.
TGTGCCAGCAGTTACCGGGTTGGACTTGGGGGGGTACGTGGAAACACCATATATTTT
CASSYRVGLGGVRGNTIYF
>TRBV20-1|TRBJ2-1|many|.
TGCAGTGCTAGTTCCGGCCCCTACAATGAGCAGTTCTTC
CSASSGPYNEQFF